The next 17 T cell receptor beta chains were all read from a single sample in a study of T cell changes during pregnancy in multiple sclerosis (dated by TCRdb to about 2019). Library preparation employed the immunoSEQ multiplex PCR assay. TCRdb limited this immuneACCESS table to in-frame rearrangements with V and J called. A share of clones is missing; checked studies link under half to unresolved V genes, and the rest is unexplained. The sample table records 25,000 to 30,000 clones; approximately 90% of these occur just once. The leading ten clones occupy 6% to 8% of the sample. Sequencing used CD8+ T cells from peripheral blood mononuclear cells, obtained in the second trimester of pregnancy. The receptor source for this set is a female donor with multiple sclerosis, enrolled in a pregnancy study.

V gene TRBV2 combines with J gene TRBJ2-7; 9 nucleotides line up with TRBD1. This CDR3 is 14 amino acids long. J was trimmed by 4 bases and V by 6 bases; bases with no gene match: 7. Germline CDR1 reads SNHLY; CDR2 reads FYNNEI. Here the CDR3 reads CASRVQGAGYEQYF. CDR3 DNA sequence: TGTGCCAGCAGAGTACAGGGGGCCGGGTACGAGCAGTACTTC.

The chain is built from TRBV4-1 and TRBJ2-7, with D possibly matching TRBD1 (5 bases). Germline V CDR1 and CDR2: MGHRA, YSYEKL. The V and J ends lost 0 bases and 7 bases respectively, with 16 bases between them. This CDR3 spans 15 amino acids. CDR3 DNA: TGCGCCAGCAGCCAAGATCAGGGCCCAACATCAGAGCAGTACTTC. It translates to CASSQDQGPTSEQYF.

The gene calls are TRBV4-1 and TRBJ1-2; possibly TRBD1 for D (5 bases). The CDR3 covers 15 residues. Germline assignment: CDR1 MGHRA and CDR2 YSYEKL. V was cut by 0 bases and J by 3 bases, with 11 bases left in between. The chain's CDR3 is CASSQEDSGHYGYTF. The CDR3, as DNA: TGCGCCAGCAGCCAAGAAGACAGTGGGCACTATGGCTACACCTTC.

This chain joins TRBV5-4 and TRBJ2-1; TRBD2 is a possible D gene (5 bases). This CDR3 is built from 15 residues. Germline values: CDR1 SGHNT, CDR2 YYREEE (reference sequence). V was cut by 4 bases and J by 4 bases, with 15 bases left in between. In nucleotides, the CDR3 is TGTGCCAGCAGCCTAATTCGGGGAGCTTACAATGAGCAGTTCTTC. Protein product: CASSLIRGAYNEQFF.

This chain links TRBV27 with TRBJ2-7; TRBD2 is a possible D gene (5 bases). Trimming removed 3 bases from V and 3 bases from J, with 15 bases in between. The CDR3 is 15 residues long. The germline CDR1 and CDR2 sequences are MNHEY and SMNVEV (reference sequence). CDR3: CASSLSSGALYEQYF. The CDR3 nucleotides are TGTGCCAGCAGTTTGAGCAGCGGAGCCCTCTACGAGCAGTACTTC.

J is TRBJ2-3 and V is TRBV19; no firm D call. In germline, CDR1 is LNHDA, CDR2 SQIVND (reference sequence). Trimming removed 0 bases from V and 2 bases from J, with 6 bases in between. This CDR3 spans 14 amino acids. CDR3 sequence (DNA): TGTGCCAGTAGTATAGATCCGTACACAGATACGCAGTATTTT. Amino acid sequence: CASSIDPYTDTQYF.

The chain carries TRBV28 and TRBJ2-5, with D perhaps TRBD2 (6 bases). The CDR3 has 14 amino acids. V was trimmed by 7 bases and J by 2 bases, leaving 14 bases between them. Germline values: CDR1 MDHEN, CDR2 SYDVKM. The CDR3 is CASTTGLSQETQYF. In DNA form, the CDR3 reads TGTGCCAGCACCACCGGACTATCGCAAGAGACCCAGTACTTC.

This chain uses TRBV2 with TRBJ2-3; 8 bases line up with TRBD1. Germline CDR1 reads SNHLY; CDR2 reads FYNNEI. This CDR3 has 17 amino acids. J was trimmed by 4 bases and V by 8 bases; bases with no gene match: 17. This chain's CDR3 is CASQGAVEQMDPDTQYF. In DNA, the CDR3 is TGTGCCAGCCAGGGGGCCGTCGAACAAATGGACCCAGATACGCAGTATTTT. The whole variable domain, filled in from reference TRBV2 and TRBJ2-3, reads EPEVTQTPSHQVTQMGQEVILRCVPISNHLYFYWYRQILGQKVEFLVSFYNNEISEKSEIFDDQFSVERPDGSNFTLKIRSTKLEDSAMYFCASQGAVEQMDPDTQYFGPGTRLTVL.

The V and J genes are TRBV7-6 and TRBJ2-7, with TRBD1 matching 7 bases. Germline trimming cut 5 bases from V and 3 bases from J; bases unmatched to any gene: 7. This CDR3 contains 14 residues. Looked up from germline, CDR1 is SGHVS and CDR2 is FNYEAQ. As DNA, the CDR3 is TGTGCCAGCAGCCCCGGGGACAGTTACTACGAGCAGTACTTC. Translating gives CASSPGDSYYEQYF.

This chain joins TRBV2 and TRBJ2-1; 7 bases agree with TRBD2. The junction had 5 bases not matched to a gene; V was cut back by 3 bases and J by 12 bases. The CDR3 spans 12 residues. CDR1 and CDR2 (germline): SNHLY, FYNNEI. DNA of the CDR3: TGTGCCAGCAGTGATCGGGGGGTAGTGCAGTTCTTC. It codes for CASSDRGVVQFF.

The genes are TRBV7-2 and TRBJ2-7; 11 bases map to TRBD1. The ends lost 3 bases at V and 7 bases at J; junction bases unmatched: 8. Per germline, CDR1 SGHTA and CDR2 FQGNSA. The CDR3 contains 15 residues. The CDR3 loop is CASSFLGQGATEQYF. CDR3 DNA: TGTGCCAGCAGCTTTTTAGGACAGGGGGCTACAGAGCAGTACTTC.

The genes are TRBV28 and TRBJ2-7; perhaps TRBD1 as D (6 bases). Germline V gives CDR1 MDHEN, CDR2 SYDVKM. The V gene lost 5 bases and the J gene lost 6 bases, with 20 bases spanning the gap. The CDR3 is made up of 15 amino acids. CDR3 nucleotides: TGTGCCAGCAGTAGCGATCGGGACACCAAATTCGAGCAGTACTTC. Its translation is CASSSDRDTKFEQYF.

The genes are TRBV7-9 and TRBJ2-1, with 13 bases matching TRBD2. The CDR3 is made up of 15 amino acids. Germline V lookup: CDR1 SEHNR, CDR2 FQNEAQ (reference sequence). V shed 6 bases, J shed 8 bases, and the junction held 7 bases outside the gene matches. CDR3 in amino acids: CASSPLAGGPDEQFF. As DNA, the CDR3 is TGTGCCAGCAGTCCACTAGCGGGAGGGCCGGATGAGCAGTTCTTC.

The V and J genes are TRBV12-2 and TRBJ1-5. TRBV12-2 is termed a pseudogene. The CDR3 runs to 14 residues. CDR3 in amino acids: CASRHGGVNQPQHF. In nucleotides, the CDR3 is TGTGCAAGTCGCCACGGGGGGGTCAATCAGCCCCAGCATTTT.

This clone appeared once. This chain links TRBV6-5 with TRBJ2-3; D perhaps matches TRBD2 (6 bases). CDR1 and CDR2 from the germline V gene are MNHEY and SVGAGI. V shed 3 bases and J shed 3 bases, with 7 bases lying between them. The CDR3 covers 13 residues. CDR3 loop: CASSYRETDTQYF. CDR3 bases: TGTGCCAGCAGTTATCGGGAGACAGATACGCAGTATTTT.

The CDR3 DNA reads as TGTGCCAGCAGCCTAGCGGGAGGCCAGAATGAGCAGTTCTTC. Its protein product is CASSLAGGQNEQFF. This chain uses TRBV7-3 with TRBJ2-1, with 11 positions matching TRBD2. The CDR3 consists of 14 residues. Trimming removed 5 bases from V and 7 bases from J; junction bases left unmatched: 4. Germline-derived CDR1 and CDR2 are SGHTA and FQGTGA.

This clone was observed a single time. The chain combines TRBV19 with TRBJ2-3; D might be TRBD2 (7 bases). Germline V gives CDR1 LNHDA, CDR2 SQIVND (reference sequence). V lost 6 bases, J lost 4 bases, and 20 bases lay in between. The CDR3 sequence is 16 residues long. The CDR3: CASSHRGGRLPDTQYF. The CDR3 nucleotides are TGTGCCAGTAGCCATAGGGGGGGGCGCCTCCCAGATACGCAGTATTTT.